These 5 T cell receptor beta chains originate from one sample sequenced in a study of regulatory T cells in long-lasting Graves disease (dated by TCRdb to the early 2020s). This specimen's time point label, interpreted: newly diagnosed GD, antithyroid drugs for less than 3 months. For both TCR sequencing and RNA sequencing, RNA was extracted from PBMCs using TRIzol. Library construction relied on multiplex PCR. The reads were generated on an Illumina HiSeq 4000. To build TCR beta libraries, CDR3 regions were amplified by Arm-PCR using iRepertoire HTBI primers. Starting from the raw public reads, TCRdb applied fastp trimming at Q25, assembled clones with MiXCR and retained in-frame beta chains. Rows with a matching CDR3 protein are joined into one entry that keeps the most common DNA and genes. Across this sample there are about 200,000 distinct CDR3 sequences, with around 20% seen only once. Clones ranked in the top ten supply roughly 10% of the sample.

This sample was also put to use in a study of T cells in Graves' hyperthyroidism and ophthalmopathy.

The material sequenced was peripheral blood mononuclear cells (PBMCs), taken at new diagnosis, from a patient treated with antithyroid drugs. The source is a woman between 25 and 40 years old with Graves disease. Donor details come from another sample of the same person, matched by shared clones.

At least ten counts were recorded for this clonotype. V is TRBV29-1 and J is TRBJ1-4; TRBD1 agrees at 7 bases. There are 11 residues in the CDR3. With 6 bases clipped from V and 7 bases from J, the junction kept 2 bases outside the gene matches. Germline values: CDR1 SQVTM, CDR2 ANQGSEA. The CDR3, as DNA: TGCAGCGTGAACAGGGGTGAAAAACTGTTTTTT. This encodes CSVNRGEKLFF. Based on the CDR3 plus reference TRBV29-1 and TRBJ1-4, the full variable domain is SAVISQKPSRDICQRGTSLTIQCQVDSQVTMMFWYRQQPGQSLTLIATANQGSEATYESGFVIDKFPISRPNLTFSTLTVSNMSPEDSSIYLCSVNRGEKLFFGSGTQLSVL.

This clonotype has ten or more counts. This CDR3 is CASSGSGRSLGEQFF. The CDR3 DNA sequence: TGTGCCAGCAGCGGAAGCGGGAGGTCCTTAGGTGAGCAGTTCTTC. The chain links TRBV5-6 to TRBJ2-1, with 9 bases that match TRBD2. Trimming cost V 4 bases and J 9 bases; bases outside gene matches: 11. The germline V gene encodes CDR1 SGHDT and CDR2 YYEEEE. The CDR3 runs to 15 residues.

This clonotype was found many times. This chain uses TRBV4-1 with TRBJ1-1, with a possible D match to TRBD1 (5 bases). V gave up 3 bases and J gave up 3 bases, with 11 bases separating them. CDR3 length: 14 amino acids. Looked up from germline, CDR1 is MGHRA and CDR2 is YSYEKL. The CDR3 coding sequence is TGCGCCAGCAGCCAGGGAGGGGCTGACACTGAAGCTTTCTTT. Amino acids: CASSQGGADTEAFF.

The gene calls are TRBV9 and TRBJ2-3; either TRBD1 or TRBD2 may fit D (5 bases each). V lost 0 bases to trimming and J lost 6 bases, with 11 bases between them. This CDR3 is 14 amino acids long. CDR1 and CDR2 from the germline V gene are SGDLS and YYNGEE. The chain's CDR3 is CASSVGGGWDTQYF. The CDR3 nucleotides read TGTGCCAGCAGCGTAGGTGGGGGTTGGGATACGCAGTATTTT. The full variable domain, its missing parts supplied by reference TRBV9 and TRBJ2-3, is DSGVTQTPKHLITATGQRVTLRCSPRSGDLSVYWYQQSLDQGLQFLIQYYNGEERAKGNILERFSAQQFPDLHSELNLSSLELGDSALYFCASSVGGGWDTQYFGPGTRLTVL.

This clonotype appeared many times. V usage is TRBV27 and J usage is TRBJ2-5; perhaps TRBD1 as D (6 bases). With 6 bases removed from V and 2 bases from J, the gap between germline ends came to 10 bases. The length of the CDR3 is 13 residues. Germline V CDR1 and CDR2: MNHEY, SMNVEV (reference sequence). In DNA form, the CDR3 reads TGTGCCAGCAGCTCGGACAGTCAAGAGACCCAGTACTTC. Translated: CASSSDSQETQYF.